These T cell receptor beta chains were read from a single sample in a study of cytomegalovirus exposure and HLA in healthy donors. TCRdb keeps only in-frame clones here, not all; method: immunoSEQ multiplex PCR. The sample lists some 150,000 clones, 80% to 85% seen once, with about 3.7% in the top ten. The source material was PBMCs. These receptors all stem from a male donor in good health and CMV-seronegative. Both conserved end residues are part of each CDR3. D genes are given only for firm matches. Clone size appears in some rows only: once, few, many, or a class for an expanded clone.

V gene	clone size	J gene	D gene	CDR3 DNA	CDR3 protein
TRBV6-5	few	TRBJ2-7	TRBD1	TGTGCCAGCAGTTCCGACAGGGGGCTTCGCGAGCAGTACTTC	CASSSDRGLREQYF
TRBV4-3	.	TRBJ1-5	TRBD1	TGCGCCAGCAGCCAAGAATTGGCACAGGGGAATCAGCCCCAGCATTTT	CASSQELAQGNQPQHF
TRBV27	.	TRBJ1-2	TRBD1	TGTGCCAGCAGTTCTCCCGGGACAGGGTTTGATGGCTACACCTTC	CASSSPGTGFDGYTF
TRBV5-4	.	TRBJ2-7	TRBD2	TGTGCCAGCAGCTTTAAGAGACTAGCGGGAGAATACGAGCAGTACTTC	CASSFKRLAGEYEQYF
TRBV28	.	TRBJ1-3	.	TGTGCCAGCAGTTTGAGTCCCCACTCTGGAAACACCATATATTTT	CASSLSPHSGNTIYF
TRBV14	.	TRBJ2-7	TRBD1	TGTGCCAGCAGCGATGGGACAGCCTACGAGCAGTACTTC	CASSDGTAYEQYF
TRBV28	.	TRBJ1-2	.	TGTGCCAGCAGAAAGACAGTGAACTATGGCTACACCTTC	CASRKTVNYGYTF
TRBV11-2	.	TRBJ2-7	.	TGTGCCAGCAGCTTTGTAGTATACGAGCAGTACTTC	CASSFVVYEQYF
TRBV19	.	TRBJ1-2	TRBD1	TGTGCCAGTAGTGTACGCACCGGGACAGGGAATGGCTACACCTTC	CASSVRTGTGNGYTF
TRBV7-9	.	TRBJ2-7	TRBD1	TGTGCCAGCAGCCCGAGGGGACAGAGCTACGAGCAGTACTTC	CASSPRGQSYEQYF
TRBV6-5	.	TRBJ1-6	TRBD1	TGTGCCAGCTCCCCATGGGACAGGGGCAATTCACCCCTCCACTTT	CASSPWDRGNSPLHF
TRBV5-1	.	TRBJ2-2	.	TGCGCCAGTTCCCCCATCCGGACAGGGGAGCTGTTTTTT	CASSPIRTGELFF
TRBV7-9	.	TRBJ2-1	TRBD2	TGTGCCAGCAGCTTACGAATTGGGCTAGCGGGGGCCCATGAGCAGTTCTTC	CASSLRIGLAGAHEQFF
TRBV19	once	TRBJ2-3	.	TGTGCCAGTAGTATAGTACCCCCGGGGTCAGGAGCAGATACGCAGTATTTT	CASSIVPPGSGADTQYF
TRBV6-1	.	TRBJ2-1	.	TGTGCCAGCTGCCCAACCGTTCTACCCTACAATGAGCAGTTCTTC	CASCPTVLPYNEQFF
TRBV6-6	.	TRBJ1-1	.	TGTGCCAGCAGTTACCCCCAGTACAGAGCCCACACTGAAGCTTTCTTT	CASSYPQYRAHTEAFF
TRBV29-1	.	TRBJ2-7	.	TGCAGCGTAAGGGACACTACCTACGAGCAGTACTTC	CSVRDTTYEQYF
TRBV30	.	TRBJ1-1	.	TGTGCCTGGAGTCGGGGGGTGAACACTGAAGCTTTCTTT	CAWSRGVNTEAFF
TRBV27	few	TRBJ2-1	TRBD2	TGTGCCAGCAGCCCCTCCGGGACTAGCGGGAGGTGGGGTGAGCAGTTCTTC	CASSPSGTSGRWGEQFF
TRBV11-1	.	TRBJ2-6	TRBD1	TGTGCCACTGGACAGGGGGCTGTCTCTGGGGCCAACGTCCTGACTTTC	CATGQGAVSGANVLTF
TRBV18	once	TRBJ2-7	TRBD2	TGTGCCAGCTCACCACCGGAGCGGGAATTAACCTACGAGCAGTACTTC	CASSPPERELTYEQYF
TRBV4-1	.	TRBJ1-3	.	TGCGCCAGCAGCCAAGGAGGAGGAGGGGGAAACACCATATATTTT	CASSQGGGGGNTIYF
TRBV2	.	TRBJ2-2	.	TGTGCCACCCGTCCGGGGAACACCGGGGAGCTGTTTTTT	CATRPGNTGELFF
TRBV6-1	.	TRBJ2-2	.	TGTGCCAGCGGTACGGGGAACAGCGGGGAGCTGTTTTTT	CASGTGNSGELFF
TRBV7-9	.	TRBJ2-7	TRBD2	TGTGCCAGCAGCCCCCCCAACCGGGCGGGAGGGGGCGAGCAGTACTTC	CASSPPNRAGGGEQYF
TRBV28	.	TRBJ1-2	.	TGTGCCAGCAATAACAGGCCTAACTATGGCTACACCTTC	CASNNRPNYGYTF
TRBV14	.	TRBJ2-5	TRBD2	TGTGCCAGCAGCCAAGATTCGATGAGCGGGGGGTTTAAAGAGACCCAGTACTTC	CASSQDSMSGGFKETQYF
TRBV21-1	.	TRBJ2-7	.	TGTGCCAGCAGCAAGGACAGTCCCTACGAGCAGTACTTC	CASSKDSPYEQYF
TRBV21-1	.	TRBJ1-6	.	TGTGCCGTATCACCCCTCCACTTT	CAVSPLHF
TRBV28	.	TRBJ2-7	TRBD1	TGTGCCAGCAGTTGGATCCCCCGGGACAGGGACCACGAGCAGTACTTC	CASSWIPRDRDHEQYF
TRBV5-6	.	TRBJ2-5	.	TGTGCCAGCAGCTTCCCTAATTTGCGTCGAGAGACCCAGTACTTC	CASSFPNLRRETQYF
TRBV7-9	.	TRBJ2-7	.	TGTTCCAGCAGCTTACGCCCCACCGAGCAGTACTTC	CSSSLRPTEQYF
TRBV11-3	few	TRBJ2-7	TRBD2	TGTGCCAGCAGCTTTGCTAGCGGGAACTACGAGCAGTACTTC	CASSFASGNYEQYF